This T cell receptor beta chain came from a study of cytomegalovirus exposure and HLA in healthy donors. Both 60 Vbeta primers and 13 Jbeta primers went into the PCR. Sequencing was performed with immunoSEQ multiplex PCR; in TCRdb, only in-frame clones are kept and a portion is missing. The table records under 80,000 clones, about 81% of them present only once. The germline V gene encodes CDR1 LGHNA and CDR2 YSLEER. The CDR3 extends over 19 amino acids. The V gene end was trimmed by 0 bases and the J gene end by 0 bases; junction bases not matched to a gene: 5. This sequence originates from a young woman in good health and CMV-seronegative. Sequenced material: PBMCs. The chain carries TRBV4-3 and TRBJ2-1; 13 nucleotides line up with TRBD2. CDR3 residues: CASSQDLWTSGGSYNEQFF. CDR3 nucleotide sequence: TGCGCCAGCAGCCAAGATCTGTGGACTAGCGGGGGCTCCTACAATGAGCAGTTCTTC.